The next 32 T cell receptor beta chains were all read from a single sample in a study of post-analysis software for immune sequencing data. Study conclusions and caveats: Elevated frequency relative to controls characterized four or five TRBV segments in patients, TRBV5-6, TRBV5-1 and TRBV20-1 among them.

Included in the TCR beta cDNA libraries were unique molecular identifiers. TCRdb itself ran the PCR reads through MiXCR, one entry per CDR3 protein. The profile shows just over 250,000 distinct CDR3 sequences, approximately 34% of them singletons. What these receptors recognize is not known. The sample taken for sequencing was blood. The receptors shown here come from a girl between 10 and 17 years old with multiple sclerosis.

The chain uses TRBV5-1 and TRBJ2-2; D is possibly TRBD1 or TRBD2 (5 bases each). The CDR3 loop spans 13 amino acids. With 8 bases removed from V and 3 bases from J, the gap between germline ends came to 11 bases. The germline CDR1 and CDR2 sequences are SGHRS and YFSETQ. CDR3 sequence: CASTQGHTGELFF. The CDR3 DNA reads TGCGCCAGTACTCAGGGACACACCGGGGAGCTGTTTTTT.

The chain is built from TRBV11-2 and TRBJ2-7, with a possible D match to TRBD2 (5 bases). The ends were cut back, 1 base at V and 3 bases at J, with 7 bases in the middle. The germline V gene has CDR1 SGHAT and CDR2 FQNNGV. This CDR3 comprises 13 residues. CDR3 amino acids: CASSLVGGYEQYF. The CDR3 nucleotides read TGTGCCAGCAGCTTAGTCGGAGGCTACGAGCAGTACTTC.

In this sample, this clonotype turned up many times. J is TRBJ2-5 and V is TRBV10-3; 8 bases align to TRBD1. Germline trimming cut 6 bases from V and 5 bases from J; bases unmatched to any gene: 8. Germline V gene data show CDR1 as ENHRY and CDR2 as SYGVKD. This CDR3 comprises 14 residues. CDR3: CAIRKAGGGETQYF. Here the CDR3 DNA reads TGTGCCATCAGGAAGGCAGGGGGCGGCGAGACCCAGTACTTC.

In its sample, this clonotype was seen a few times. The genes are TRBV15 and TRBJ1-3, with D possibly being TRBD1 (6 bases). The V and J ends lost 1 base and 4 bases respectively, with 11 bases between them. The CDR3 contains 15 residues. Germline CDR1 reads LNHNV; CDR2 reads YYDKDF (reference sequence). CDR3 sequence reads: CATSRGTQGGNTIYF. CDR3 DNA sequence: TGTGCCACCAGCAGAGGTACACAGGGCGGAAACACCATATATTTT.

With regard to this clonotype: Given a much more abundant clone one base away, this may be a read error. The chain employs TRBV7-2 and TRBJ1-4, with TRBD1 as a possible D gene (6 bases). The CDR3 length is 15 residues. Looked up from germline, CDR1 is SGHTA and CDR2 is FQGNSA. The CDR3 sequence: CVSSTGPATNEKLFF. CDR3 nucleotides: TGTGTCAGCAGCACAGGGCCTGCAACTAATGAAAAACTGTTTTTT.

This clonotype was found many times. The rearrangement joins TRBV7-2 to TRBJ2-1; D gene ambiguous. V shed 0 bases and J shed 0 bases, with 9 bases lying between them. This CDR3 region has 16 residues. In germline, CDR1 is SGHTA, CDR2 FQGNSA. CDR3 coding DNA: TGTGCCAGCAGCTTAGCGGGGATAAGCTCCTACAATGAGCAGTTCTTC. Protein product: CASSLAGISSYNEQFF.

This sequence joins TRBV5-1 and TRBJ2-7; 7 nucleotides line up with TRBD1. The J call could be wrong; TRBJ2-5 is a better fit for the DNA end. Looked up from germline, CDR1 is SGHRS and CDR2 is YFSETQ. This CDR3 comprises 15 residues. Here the CDR3 reads CASNWDGTVEETQYF. The CDR3 region has the DNA TGCGCCAGCAACTGGGATGGGACAGTGGAAGAGACCCAGTACTTC.

The chain combines TRBV5-1 with TRBJ1-2; D call uncertain. The CDR3 runs to 15 residues. V lost 4 bases and J 7 bases, leaving 20 bases between the germline ends. CDR1 is SGHRS, CDR2 YFSETQ, per germline. CDR3 sequence: CASSRNGGESGGYTF. The CDR3 DNA sequence: TGCGCCAGCAGCAGAAACGGAGGAGAATCGGGTGGCTACACCTTC.

This clonotype was observed at least ten times. The rearrangement links TRBV7-2 to TRBJ1-2; unclear D gene. The V and J ends lost 5 bases and 5 bases respectively, with 12 bases between them. Germline V gene data show CDR1 as SGHTA and CDR2 as FQGNSA. The CDR3 extends over 13 amino acids. CDR3 loop: CASSTGSYYGYTF. Written as DNA, the CDR3 is TGTGCCAGCAGCACCGGCAGCTATTATGGCTACACCTTC.

To note about this clonotype: One base away lies a much larger clone, so this may be a sequencing read error. This chain connects TRBV12-3 or TRBV12-4 to TRBJ2-1; D is possibly TRBD2 (6 bases). The J call may not be correct, given that the DNA end is closer to TRBJ2-7. This CDR3 region has 15 residues. Here the CDR3 reads CASSRRRGTYNEQYF. CDR3 in DNA: TGTGCCAGCAGCAGACGGCGGGGTACCTACAATGAGCAGTACTTC.

The rearrangement uses TRBV12-3 or TRBV12-4 and TRBJ1-1; D is perhaps TRBD1 (5 bases). There are 16 residues in the CDR3. Between the trimmed V and J ends, which lost 9 bases and 3 bases, there was a span of 23 bases. In nucleotides, the CDR3 is TGTGCCAGTACCACCAGGGCCCGGAGGAGGGACACTGAAGCTTTCTTT. Translating gives CASTTRARRRDTEAFF.

The CDR3 spells CASSITVDEQFF. The CDR3 coding sequence is TGTGCCAGTAGTATAACCGTGGATGAGCAGTTCTTC. V usage is TRBV19 and J usage is TRBJ2-1, with D hard to call. The CDR3 length is 12 residues. Trimming took 2 bases from V and 8 from J, leaving 7 bases between them. Germline V gene sequence: CDR1 LNHDA, CDR2 SQIVND (reference sequence).

The chain combines TRBV27 with TRBJ1-1; D call uncertain. V was shortened by 6 bases and J by 2 bases, with 10 bases between the two germline ends. Germline CDR1 MNHEY, CDR2 SMNVEV (reference sequence). This CDR3 region has 13 residues. CDR3 sequence: CASRKQRNTEAFF. DNA for the CDR3: TGTGCCAGCAGAAAACAGAGAAACACTGAAGCTTTCTTT.

The V gene is TRBV12-3 or TRBV12-4, the J gene TRBJ2-3; maybe TRBD2 (5 bases). The germline V and J ends were trimmed by 3 bases and 4 bases, with 17 bases remaining between them. CDR3 size: 16 residues. The CDR3 bases are TGTGCCAGCAGTTTTCATCGGGGAAAGGGCGCAGATACGCAGTATTTT. Its protein is CASSFHRGKGADTQYF.

Remarks on this clonotype: Germline and junction disagree at one end, which may indicate a read error. This chain connects TRBV12-3 or TRBV12-4 to TRBJ1-5; TRBD1 matches 9 bases. This CDR3 spans 14 amino acids. The CDR3 region is CASSLEGQGTPQHF. DNA for the CDR3: TGTGCCAGCAGCTTAGAGGGACAGGGTACGCCCCAGCATTTT.

This clonotype was observed many times. The V call is TRBV7-2, the J call TRBJ2-1; 9 positions agree with TRBD2. This CDR3 has 15 residues. The germline V gene has CDR1 SGHTA and CDR2 FQGNSA. The junction had 7 bases not matched to a gene; V was cut back by 1 base and J by 9 bases. CDR3 sequence: CASSLDSGSFGEQFF. In DNA form, the CDR3 reads TGTGCCAGCAGCTTAGATAGCGGGAGTTTTGGTGAGCAGTTCTTC.

This chain connects TRBV7-2 to TRBJ1-1; D gene unclear. CDR1 and CDR2 from the germline V gene are SGHTA and FQGNSA. The CDR3 loop spans 15 amino acids. Trimming pared 4 bases from V and 7 bases from J, leaving 19 bases between. The CDR3 is CASSSRSPSVGEAFF. CDR3 DNA sequence: TGTGCCAGCAGCTCACGGAGCCCCAGCGTGGGTGAAGCTTTCTTT. The whole variable domain, remainder taken from reference TRBV7-2 and TRBJ1-1, is GAGVSQSPSNKVTEKGKDVELRCDPISGHTALYWYRQSLGQGLEFLIYFQGNSAPDKSGLPSDRFSAERTGGSVSTLTIQRTQQEDSAVYLCASSSRSPSVGEAFFGQGTRLTVV.

Many counts were recorded for this clonotype. The genes are TRBV5-1 and TRBJ2-1; no clear D. The ends were cut back, 2 bases at V and 9 bases at J, with 9 bases in the middle. CDR3 length: 12 residues. Germline V gives CDR1 SGHRS, CDR2 YFSETQ. The CDR3 spells CASSFQSSEQFF. Written as DNA, the CDR3 is TGCGCCAGCAGCTTTCAGTCGAGTGAGCAGTTCTTC.

This clonotype showed up just a few times. A read error is possible here, since a much larger clone lies one base away. The chain has TRBV7-9 and TRBJ2-3, with TRBD2 as a possible D gene (6 bases). There are 17 residues in the CDR3. The V end was cut by 2 bases, the J end by 4 bases, with 19 bases between. Germline CDR1 is SEHNR and CDR2 is FQNEAQ (reference sequence). CDR3 in amino acids: CASSLPIGNRGADTQYF. The DNA of the CDR3 is TGTGCCAGCAGCTTACCGATAGGAAACCGCGGGGCAGATACGCAGTATTTT.

The chain uses TRBV7-2 and TRBJ2-2, with D perhaps given as TRBD1 or TRBD2 (5 bases each). CDR3 length: 13 residues. Germline CDR1 SGHTA, CDR2 FQGNSA. V was shortened by 7 bases and J by 4 bases, with 10 bases between the two germline ends. The CDR3 DNA follows: TGTGCCAGCACCGGGGACGGCACCGGGGAGCTGTTTTTT. It is translated as CASTGDGTGELFF.

The CDR3 protein is CSVFARQGLGYGYTF. Written as DNA, the CDR3 is TGCAGCGTTTTCGCGCGACAGGGGTTAGGGTATGGCTACACCTTC. The gene calls are TRBV29-1 and TRBJ1-2, with 8 bases identical to TRBD1. CDR1 and CDR2 from the germline V gene are SQVTM and ANQGSEA. This CDR3 has 15 residues. With 5 bases clipped from V and 5 bases from J, the junction kept 13 bases outside the gene matches.

The J gene is TRBJ2-7, the V gene TRBV7-2, with D unresolved. V lost 1 base to trimming and J lost 4 bases, with 8 bases between them. This CDR3 contains 13 residues. The germline CDR1 and CDR2 sequences are SGHTA and FQGNSA. The CDR3 nucleotides read TGTGCCAGCAGCTTAGATGGGCGATACGAGCAGTACTTC. Translation gives CASSLDGRYEQYF.

Comment on this clonotype: A junction boundary mismatches the germline segment, possibly from a read error. J is TRBJ1-3 and V is TRBV29-1; tentatively, D is TRBD1 (5 bases). Germline V CDR1 and CDR2: SQVTM, ANQGSEA. This CDR3 contains 11 residues. The CDR3 loop reads CSAEIGAAIYF. In nucleotides, the CDR3 is TGCAGCGCTGAAATAGGGGCTGCCATATATTTT.

This clonotype was counted a few times. The chain recombines TRBV5-5 with TRBJ1-5; D remains ambiguous. Germline values: CDR1 SGHKS, CDR2 YYEKEE (reference sequence). V was pared by 0 bases and J by 7 bases, with 14 bases between. CDR3 length: 15 residues. CDR3 DNA: TGTGCCAGCAGCTTGGGGACCGCTCGCCGGCAGCCCCAGCATTTT. This codes for CASSLGTARRQPQHF. Based on the CDR3 plus reference TRBV5-5 and TRBJ1-5, the full variable domain is DAGVTQSPTHLIKTRGQQVTLRCSPISGHKSVSWYQQVLGQGPQFIFQYYEKEERGRGNFPDRFSARQFPNYSSELNVNALLLGDSALYLCASSLGTARRQPQHFGDGTRLSIL.

This clonotype was detected many times. V usage is TRBV29-1 and J usage is TRBJ1-2; a weak D match, TRBD1 (5 bases). The CDR3 is made up of 15 amino acids. The germline V and J ends were trimmed by 4 bases and 2 bases, with 17 bases remaining between them. The germline CDR1 and CDR2 sequences are SQVTM and ANQGSEA. Here the CDR3 reads CSVVQGGFGNYGYTF. CDR3 coding DNA: TGCAGCGTTGTTCAGGGCGGATTCGGGAACTATGGCTACACCTTC.

Details on this clonotype: It may be a read error: a sequence one base away is much more abundant. The rearrangement links TRBV6-1 to TRBJ2-1; possibly TRBD1 for D (7 bases). This CDR3 region has 14 residues. The germline V gene has CDR1 MNHNS and CDR2 SASEGT. Trimming pared 2 bases from V and 12 bases from J, leaving 17 bases between. The CDR3 loop reads CASSERTGGDGQFF. CDR3 bases: TGTGCCAGCAGTGAACGGACAGGCGGGGATGGGCAGTTCTTC.

This clonotype was counted a single time. This may be a read error, as it is one base from a much larger clone. The rearrangement links TRBV20-1 to TRBJ2-3; D call uncertain. With 5 bases removed from V and 0 bases from J, the gap between germline ends came to 15 bases. CDR3 length equals 15 residues. Germline values: CDR1 DFQATT, CDR2 SNEGSKA (reference sequence). CDR3 protein: CSAAQHLDSTDTQYF. CDR3 nucleotides: TGCAGTGCTGCCCAGCACCTCGACAGCACAGATACGCAGTATTTT.

The chain has TRBV15 and TRBJ2-1, with a weak D call TRBD1 (6 bases). Per the germline V gene, CDR1 is LNHNV and CDR2 is YYDKDF (reference sequence). CDR3 size: 13 residues. V was clipped by 0 bases and J by 10 bases, with 10 bases between them. DNA of the CDR3: TGTGCCACCAGCAGAGACGTGGACAGAGAGCAGTTCTTC. This translates into CATSRDVDREQFF.

Remarks on this clonotype: An end of the junction differs from the germline gene, which may be a read error. CDR3 in DNA: TGCAGCGTTGGAACAGGGGGCGGTTCACCCCCCCACTTT. Protein: CSVGTGGGSPPHF. The chain couples TRBV29-1 to TRBJ1-6, with 9 bases aligning to TRBD1. From germline, CDR1 is SQVTM and CDR2 ANQGSEA. The CDR3 is 13 residues long.

This clonotype was observed at least ten times. The CDR3 loop reads CASSLEGAGANVLTF. CDR3 in DNA: TGCGCCAGCAGCTTGGAGGGGGCTGGGGCCAACGTCCTGACTTTC. V gene TRBV5-1 combines with J gene TRBJ2-6; D possibly corresponds to TRBD1 (6 bases). Trimming took off 0 bases at V and 2 bases at J, with 6 bases between the two ends. This CDR3 comprises 15 residues. CDR1 SGHRS and CDR2 YFSETQ come from the germline V gene.

This clonotype turned up a few times. The genes are TRBV4-1 and TRBJ2-1; no clear D gene. Trimming stripped 0 bases from V and 5 bases from J, with 5 bases between. This CDR3 region has 13 residues. Germline CDR1 reads MGHRA; CDR2 reads YSYEKL. The CDR3: CASSQDRDNEQFF. CDR3 bases: TGCGCCAGCAGCCAAGACCGGGACAATGAGCAGTTCTTC.

This clonotype occurred a few times. The rearrangement links TRBV5-6 to TRBJ1-3, with D unclear. V was shortened by 3 bases and J by 0 bases, with 16 bases between the two germline ends. Germline loops: CDR1 SGHDT, CDR2 YYEEEE. The CDR3 consists of 17 residues. The CDR3 is CASSSYRTAVSGNTIYF. The CDR3, as DNA: TGTGCCAGCAGCTCGTATCGGACTGCTGTCTCTGGAAACACCATATATTTT.